The source of this T cell receptor (beta chain) is a study of Ad26.COV2.S vaccination and SARS-CoV-2 variants. Whole-study findings and limits: Ad26.COV2.S recipients had broader spike-specific TCRs (P = 0.0014). Vaccinees and placebo recipients showed similar non-spike TCR breadth. The TCR-based breadth and depth measures might underestimate overall T cell responses. Once vaccination had occurred, spike-specific CD8+ and CD4+ T cell responses reportedly showed substantial breadth.

Stated treatment: some 19 received Ad26.COV2.S at low or high dose, single or two shots; about 5 received placebo; per-sample allocation not given. Sampling occurred on day 63 after the first vaccine or placebo injection. Only in-frame clones appear in the TCRdb table, and some are missing; sequencing was by immunoSEQ multiplex PCR. The table has approximately 300,000 clones, 85% to 90% seen once. A note on this clone: As yet, its antigen is unknown.

V lost 1 base, J lost 10 bases, and 3 bases stayed unmatched. The CDR3 covers 11 residues. Germline loops: CDR1 DFQATT, CDR2 SNEGSKA (reference sequence). This clonotype was obtained from a person between 18 and 65 years old who received the Ad26.COV2.S COVID-19 vaccine or a placebo. Sequences were derived from peripheral blood, sampled in a trial of Ad26.COV2.S vaccine versus placebo. This chain connects TRBV20-1 to TRBJ1-1; 7 bases are shared with TRBD1. CDR3 sequence: CSARADRVAFF. The CDR3 coding sequence is TGCAGTGCTAGAGCAGACAGGGTAGCTTTCTTT.